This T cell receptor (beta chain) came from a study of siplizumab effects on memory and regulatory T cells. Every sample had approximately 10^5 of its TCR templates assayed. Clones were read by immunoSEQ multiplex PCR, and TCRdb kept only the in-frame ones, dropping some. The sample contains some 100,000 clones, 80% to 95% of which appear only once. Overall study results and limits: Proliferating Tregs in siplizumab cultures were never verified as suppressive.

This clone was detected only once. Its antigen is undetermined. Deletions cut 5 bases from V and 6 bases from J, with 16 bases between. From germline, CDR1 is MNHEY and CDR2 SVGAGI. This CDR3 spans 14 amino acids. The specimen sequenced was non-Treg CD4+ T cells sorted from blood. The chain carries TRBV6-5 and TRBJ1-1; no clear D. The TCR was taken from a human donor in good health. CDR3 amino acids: CASSPNQEPPEAFF. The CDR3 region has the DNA TGTGCCAGCAGTCCAAATCAGGAACCTCCTGAAGCTTTCTTT.